This T cell receptor (beta chain) derives from a study of blood T cells in healthy people across ages. V shed 1 base, J shed 11 bases, and the junction held 13 bases outside the gene matches. Germline CDR1 is DFQATT and CDR2 is SNEGSKA (reference sequence). The CDR3 consists of 15 residues. A second about 6 to 11 cycle PCR used barcoded and J-beta primers. MiXCR was run by TCRdb on the 5' RACE reads, yielding one entry per CDR3 protein. The sample records about a million distinct CDR3 sequences, 35% to 45% being singletons. Every sample yielded at least 7 million isolated PBMCs. Total RNA was isolated from each sample in quantities of at least 6 micrograms. A few counts support this clonotype.

The chain links TRBV20-1 to TRBJ2-5, with 10 bases lining up with TRBD2. Sequencing was performed on blood. The receptor was isolated from a man aged 18 to 30 in good health. CDR3 sequence reads: CSARGAAGGGNEQYF. DNA of the CDR3: TGCAGTGCTAGAGGAGCAGCGGGGGGGGGAAATGAGCAGTACTTC.